The TCR beta chain under discussion was sequenced for a study of T cells after somatic rescue of genetic block. TCRdb's copy holds only in-frame clones and misses some; the assay was immunoSEQ multiplex PCR. The sample carries 55,000 to 75,000 clones, 85% to 95% recorded once. This TCR came from a man in his forties. The specimen sequenced was peripheral blood mononuclear cells (PBMCs).

The CDR3 here is CASSQWGSREQYF. The CDR3 nucleotides read TGTGCCAGCAGTCAGTGGGGTTCGCGAGAGCAGTACTTC. V is TRBV28 and J is TRBJ2-7; D uncertain. Germline values: CDR1 MDHEN, CDR2 SYDVKM. The germline V and J ends were trimmed by 5 bases and 7 bases, with 15 bases remaining between them. The CDR3 loop spans 13 amino acids.